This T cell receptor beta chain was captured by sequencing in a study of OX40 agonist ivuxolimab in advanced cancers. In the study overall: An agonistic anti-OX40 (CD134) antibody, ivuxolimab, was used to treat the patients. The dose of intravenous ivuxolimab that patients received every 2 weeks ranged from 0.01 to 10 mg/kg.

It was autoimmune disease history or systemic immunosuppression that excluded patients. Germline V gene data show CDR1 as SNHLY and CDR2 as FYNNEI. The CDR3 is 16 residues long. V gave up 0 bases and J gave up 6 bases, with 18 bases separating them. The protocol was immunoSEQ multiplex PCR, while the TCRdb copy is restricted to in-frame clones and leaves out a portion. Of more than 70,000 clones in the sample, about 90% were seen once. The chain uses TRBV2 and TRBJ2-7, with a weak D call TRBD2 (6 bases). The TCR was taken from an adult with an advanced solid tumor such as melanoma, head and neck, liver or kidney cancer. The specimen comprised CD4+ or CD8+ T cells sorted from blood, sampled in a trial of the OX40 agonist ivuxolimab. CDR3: CASSEAQMWGVGEQYF. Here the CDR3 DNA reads TGTGCCAGCAGTGAAGCACAGATGTGGGGGGTTGGCGAGCAGTACTTC.